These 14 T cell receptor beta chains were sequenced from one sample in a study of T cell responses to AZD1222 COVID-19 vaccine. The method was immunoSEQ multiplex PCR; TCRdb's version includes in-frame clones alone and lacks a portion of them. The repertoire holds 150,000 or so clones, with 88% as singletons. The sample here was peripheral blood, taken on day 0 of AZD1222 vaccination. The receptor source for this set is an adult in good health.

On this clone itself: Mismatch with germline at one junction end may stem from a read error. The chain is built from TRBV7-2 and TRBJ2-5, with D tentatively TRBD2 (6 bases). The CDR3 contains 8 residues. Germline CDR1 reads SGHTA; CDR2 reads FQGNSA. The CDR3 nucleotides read TGTGCCAGCAGTTGGGGGGACTTC. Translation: CASSWGDF.

The CDR3 DNA reads TGTGCCAGTAGTATAGGCCTAGCGGGGGTTGAGCAGTTCTTC. Translation gives CASSIGLAGVEQFF. The gene calls are TRBV19 and TRBJ2-1, with 10 positions matching TRBD2. The J segment lost 9 bases and the V segment lost 1 base, leaving 3 bases of the junction unmatched. This CDR3 is 14 amino acids long. In germline, CDR1 is LNHDA, CDR2 SQIVND (reference sequence). Full variable domain (missing parts from reference TRBV19 and TRBJ2-1): DGGITQSPKYLFRKEGQNVTLSCEQNLNHDAMYWYRQDPGQGLRLIYYSQIVNDFQKGDIAEGYSVSREKKESFPLTVTSAQKNPTAFYLCASSIGLAGVEQFFGPGTRLTVL.

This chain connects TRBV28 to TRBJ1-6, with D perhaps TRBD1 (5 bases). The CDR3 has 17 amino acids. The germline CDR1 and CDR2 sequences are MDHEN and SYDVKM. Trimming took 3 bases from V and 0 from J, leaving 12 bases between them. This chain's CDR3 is CASSFPRDSSYNSPLHF. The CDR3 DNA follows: TGTGCCAGCAGTTTCCCCAGGGATAGCTCCTATAATTCACCCCTCCACTTT.

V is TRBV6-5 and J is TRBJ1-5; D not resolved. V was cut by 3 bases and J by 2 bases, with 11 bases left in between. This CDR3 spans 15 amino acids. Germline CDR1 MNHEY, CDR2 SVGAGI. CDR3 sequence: CASSYWGEGNQPQHF. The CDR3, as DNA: TGTGCCAGCAGTTATTGGGGTGAGGGCAATCAGCCCCAGCATTTT.

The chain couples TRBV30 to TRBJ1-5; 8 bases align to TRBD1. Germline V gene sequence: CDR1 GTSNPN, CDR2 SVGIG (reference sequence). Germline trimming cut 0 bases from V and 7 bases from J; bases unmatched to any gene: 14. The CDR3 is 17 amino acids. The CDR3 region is CAWSVTGGQGARQPQHF. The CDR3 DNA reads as TGTGCCTGGAGTGTCACAGGAGGGCAGGGGGCGAGGCAGCCCCAGCATTTT.

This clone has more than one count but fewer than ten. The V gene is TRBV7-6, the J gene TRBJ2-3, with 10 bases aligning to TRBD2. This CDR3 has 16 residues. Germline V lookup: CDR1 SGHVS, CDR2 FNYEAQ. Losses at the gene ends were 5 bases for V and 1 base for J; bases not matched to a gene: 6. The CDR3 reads CASSPASGGGTDTQYF. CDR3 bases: TGTGCCAGCAGCCCCGCTAGCGGGGGCGGCACAGATACGCAGTATTTT.

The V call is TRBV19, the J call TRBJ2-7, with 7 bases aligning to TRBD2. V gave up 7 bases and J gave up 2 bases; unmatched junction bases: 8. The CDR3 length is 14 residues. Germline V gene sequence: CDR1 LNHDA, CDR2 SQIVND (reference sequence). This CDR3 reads CASKPGLQAYEQYF. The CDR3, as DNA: TGTGCCAGTAAGCCGGGACTACAAGCCTACGAGCAGTACTTC. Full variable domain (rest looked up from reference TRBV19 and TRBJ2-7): DGGITQSPKYLFRKEGQNVTLSCEQNLNHDAMYWYRQDPGQGLRLIYYSQIVNDFQKGDIAEGYSVSREKKESFPLTVTSAQKNPTAFYLCASKPGLQAYEQYFGPGTRLTVT.

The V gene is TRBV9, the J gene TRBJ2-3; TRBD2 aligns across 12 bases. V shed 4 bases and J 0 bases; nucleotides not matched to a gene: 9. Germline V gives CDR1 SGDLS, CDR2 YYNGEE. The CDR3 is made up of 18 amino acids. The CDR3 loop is CASSPTTSGGLSTDTQYF. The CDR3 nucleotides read TGTGCCAGCAGCCCGACGACTAGCGGGGGCCTAAGCACAGATACGCAGTATTTT.

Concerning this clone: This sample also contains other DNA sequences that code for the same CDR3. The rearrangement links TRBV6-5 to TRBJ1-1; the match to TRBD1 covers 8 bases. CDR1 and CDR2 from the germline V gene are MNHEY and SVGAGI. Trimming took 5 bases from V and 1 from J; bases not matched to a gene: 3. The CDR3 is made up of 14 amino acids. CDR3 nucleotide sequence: TGTGCCAGCAGTACGCAGGGGGCGAACACTGAAGCTTTCTTT. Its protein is CASSTQGANTEAFF.

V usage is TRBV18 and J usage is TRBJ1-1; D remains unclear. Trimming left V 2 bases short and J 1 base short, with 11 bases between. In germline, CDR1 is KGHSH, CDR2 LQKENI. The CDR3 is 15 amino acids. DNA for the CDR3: TGTGCCAGCTCACCAGAGTTAGTCCGGAACACTGAAGCTTTCTTT. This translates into CASSPELVRNTEAFF.

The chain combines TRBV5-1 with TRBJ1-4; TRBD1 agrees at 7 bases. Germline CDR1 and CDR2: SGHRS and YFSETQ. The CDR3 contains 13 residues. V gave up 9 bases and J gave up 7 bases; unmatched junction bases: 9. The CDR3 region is CATSRGSGEKLFF. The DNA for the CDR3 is TGCGCCACCTCCAGGGGGTCGGGTGAAAAACTGTTTTTT.

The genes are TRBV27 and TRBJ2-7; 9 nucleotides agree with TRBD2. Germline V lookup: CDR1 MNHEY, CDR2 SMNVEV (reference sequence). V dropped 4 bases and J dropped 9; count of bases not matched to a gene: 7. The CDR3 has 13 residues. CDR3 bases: TGTGCCAGCAGTTACTCGAGCGGGAGGCTGCAGTACTTC. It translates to CASSYSSGRLQYF.

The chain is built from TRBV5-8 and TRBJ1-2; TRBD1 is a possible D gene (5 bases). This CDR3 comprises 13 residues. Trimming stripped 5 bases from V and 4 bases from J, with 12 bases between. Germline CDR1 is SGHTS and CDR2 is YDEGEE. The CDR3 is CASSWDGSYGYTF. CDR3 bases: TGTGCCAGCAGTTGGGACGGAAGCTATGGCTACACCTTC. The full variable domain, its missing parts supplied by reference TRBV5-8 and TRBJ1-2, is EAGVTQSPTHLIKTRGQQATLRCSPISGHTSVYWYQQALGLGLQFLLWYDEGEERNRGNFPPRFSGRQFPNYSSELNVNALELEDSALYLCASSWDGSYGYTFGSGTRLTVV.

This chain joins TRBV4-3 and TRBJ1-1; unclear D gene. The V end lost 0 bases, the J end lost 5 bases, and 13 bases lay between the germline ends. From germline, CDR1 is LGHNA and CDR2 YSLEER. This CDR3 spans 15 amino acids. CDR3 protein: CASSQELVGRTEAFF. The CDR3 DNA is TGCGCCAGCAGCCAAGAGTTGGTAGGGAGGACTGAAGCTTTCTTT.